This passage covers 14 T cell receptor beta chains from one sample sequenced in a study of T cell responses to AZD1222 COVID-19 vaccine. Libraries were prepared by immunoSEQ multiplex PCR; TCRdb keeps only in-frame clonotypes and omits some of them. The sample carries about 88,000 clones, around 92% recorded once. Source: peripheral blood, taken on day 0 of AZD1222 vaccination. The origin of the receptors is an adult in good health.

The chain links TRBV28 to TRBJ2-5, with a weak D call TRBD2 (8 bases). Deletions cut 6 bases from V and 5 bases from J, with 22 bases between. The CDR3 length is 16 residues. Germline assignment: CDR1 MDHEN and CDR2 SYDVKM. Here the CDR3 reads CASSGRDRPPRETQYF. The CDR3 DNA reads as TGTGCCAGCAGCGGGAGGGACAGACCCCCTAGGGAGACCCAGTACTTC.

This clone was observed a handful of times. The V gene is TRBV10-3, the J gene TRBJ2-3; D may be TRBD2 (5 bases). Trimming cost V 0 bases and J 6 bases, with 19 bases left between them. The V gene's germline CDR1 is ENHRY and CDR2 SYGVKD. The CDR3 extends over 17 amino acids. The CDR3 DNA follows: TGTGCCATCAGTGAGTCGAAAGGGAGACGATCGCCGGATACGCAGTATTTT. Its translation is CAISESKGRRSPDTQYF.

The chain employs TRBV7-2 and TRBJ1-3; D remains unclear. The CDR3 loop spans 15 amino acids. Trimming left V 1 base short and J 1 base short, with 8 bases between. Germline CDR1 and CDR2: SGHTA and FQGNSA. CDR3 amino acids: CASSLVGGSGNTIYF. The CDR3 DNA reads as TGTGCCAGCAGCTTAGTGGGAGGATCTGGAAACACCATATATTTT.

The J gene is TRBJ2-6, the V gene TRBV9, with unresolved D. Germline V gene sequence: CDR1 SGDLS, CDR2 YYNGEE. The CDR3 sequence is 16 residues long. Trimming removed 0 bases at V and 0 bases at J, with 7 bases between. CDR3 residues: CASSVVRSSGANVLTF. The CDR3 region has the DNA TGTGCCAGCAGCGTAGTCCGATCCTCTGGGGCCAACGTCCTGACTTTC.

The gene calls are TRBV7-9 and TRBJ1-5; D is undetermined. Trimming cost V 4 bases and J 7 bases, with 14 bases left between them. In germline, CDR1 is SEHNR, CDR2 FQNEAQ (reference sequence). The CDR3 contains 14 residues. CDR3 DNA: TGTGCCAGCAGCTCTAGTGGGTTTGGGCAGCCCCAGCATTTT. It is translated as CASSSSGFGQPQHF. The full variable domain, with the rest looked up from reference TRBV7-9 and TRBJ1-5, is DTGVSQNPRHKITKRGQNVTFRCDPISEHNRLYWYRQTLGQGPEFLTYFQNEAQLEKSRLLSDRFSAERPKGSFSTLEIQRTEQGDSAMYLCASSSSGFGQPQHFGDGTRLSIL.

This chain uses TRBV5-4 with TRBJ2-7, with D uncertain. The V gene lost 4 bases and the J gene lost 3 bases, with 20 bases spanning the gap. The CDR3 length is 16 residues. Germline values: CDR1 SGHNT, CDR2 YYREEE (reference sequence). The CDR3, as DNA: TGTGCCAGCAGCGACGACAACCGCCGGACCATCTACGAGCAGTACTTC. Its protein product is CASSDDNRRTIYEQYF.

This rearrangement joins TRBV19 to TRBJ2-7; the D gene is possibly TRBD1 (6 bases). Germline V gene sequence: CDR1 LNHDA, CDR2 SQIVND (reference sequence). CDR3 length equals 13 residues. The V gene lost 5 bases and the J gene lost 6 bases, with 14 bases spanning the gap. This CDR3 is CASSLSRGLEQYF. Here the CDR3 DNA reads TGTGCCAGTAGTCTCTCCAGGGGCCTCGAGCAGTACTTC.

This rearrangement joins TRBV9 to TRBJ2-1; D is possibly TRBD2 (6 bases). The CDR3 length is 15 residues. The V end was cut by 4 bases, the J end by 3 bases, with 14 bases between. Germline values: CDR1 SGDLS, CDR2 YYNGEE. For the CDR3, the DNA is TGTGCCAGCAGCCCCCAGGAGGGCAGCTACAATGAGCAGTTCTTC. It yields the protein CASSPQEGSYNEQFF. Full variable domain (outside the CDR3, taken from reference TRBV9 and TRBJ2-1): DSGVTQTPKHLITATGQRVTLRCSPRSGDLSVYWYQQSLDQGLQFLIQYYNGEERAKGNILERFSAQQFPDLHSELNLSSLELGDSALYFCASSPQEGSYNEQFFGPGTRLTVL.

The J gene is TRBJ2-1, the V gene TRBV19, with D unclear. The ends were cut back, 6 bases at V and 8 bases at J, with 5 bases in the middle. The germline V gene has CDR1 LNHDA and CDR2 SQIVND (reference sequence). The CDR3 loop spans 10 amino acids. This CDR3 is CASRGYEQFF. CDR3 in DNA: TGTGCCAGTAGAGGGTATGAGCAGTTCTTC. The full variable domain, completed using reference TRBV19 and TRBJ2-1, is DGGITQSPKYLFRKEGQNVTLSCEQNLNHDAMYWYRQDPGQGLRLIYYSQIVNDFQKGDIAEGYSVSREKKESFPLTVTSAQKNPTAFYLCASRGYEQFFGPGTRLTVL.

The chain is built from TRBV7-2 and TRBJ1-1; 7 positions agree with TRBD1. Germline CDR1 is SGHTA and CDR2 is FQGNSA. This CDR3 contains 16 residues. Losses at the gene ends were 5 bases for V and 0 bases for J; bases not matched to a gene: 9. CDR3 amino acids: CASSKYRGQLNTEAFF. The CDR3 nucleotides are TGTGCCAGCAGCAAATACCGGGGACAGTTGAACACTGAAGCTTTCTTT.

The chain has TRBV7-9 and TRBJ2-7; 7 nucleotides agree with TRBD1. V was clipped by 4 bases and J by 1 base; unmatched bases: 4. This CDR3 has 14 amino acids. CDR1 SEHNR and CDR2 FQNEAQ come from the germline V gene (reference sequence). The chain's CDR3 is CASSSDRTSYEQYF. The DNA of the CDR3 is TGTGCCAGCAGCTCGGACAGGACGTCCTACGAGCAGTACTTC. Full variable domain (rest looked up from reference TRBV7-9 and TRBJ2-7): DTGVSQNPRHKITKRGQNVTFRCDPISEHNRLYWYRQTLGQGPEFLTYFQNEAQLEKSRLLSDRFSAERPKGSFSTLEIQRTEQGDSAMYLCASSSDRTSYEQYFGPGTRLTVT.

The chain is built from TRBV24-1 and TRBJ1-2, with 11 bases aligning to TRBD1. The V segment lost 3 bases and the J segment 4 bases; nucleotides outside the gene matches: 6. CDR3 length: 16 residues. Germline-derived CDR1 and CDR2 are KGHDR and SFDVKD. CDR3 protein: CATSDPGTGGGYGYTF. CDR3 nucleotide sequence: TGTGCCACCAGTGATCCGGGGACAGGGGGGGGCTATGGCTACACCTTC.

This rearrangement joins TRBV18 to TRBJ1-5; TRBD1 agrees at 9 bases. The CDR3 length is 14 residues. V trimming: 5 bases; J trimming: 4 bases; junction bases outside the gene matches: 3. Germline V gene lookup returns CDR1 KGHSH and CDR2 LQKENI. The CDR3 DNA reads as TGTGCCAGCTCAGCCGACAGGGGGAATCAGCCCCAGCATTTT. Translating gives CASSADRGNQPQHF.

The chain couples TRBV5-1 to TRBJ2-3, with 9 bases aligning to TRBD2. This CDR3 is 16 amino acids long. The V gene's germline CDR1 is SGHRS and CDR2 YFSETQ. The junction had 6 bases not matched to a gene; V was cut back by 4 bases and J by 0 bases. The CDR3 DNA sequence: TGCGCCAGCAGCCGACGGACTAGCGCTAGCACAGATACGCAGTATTTT. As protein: CASSRRTSASTDTQYF.